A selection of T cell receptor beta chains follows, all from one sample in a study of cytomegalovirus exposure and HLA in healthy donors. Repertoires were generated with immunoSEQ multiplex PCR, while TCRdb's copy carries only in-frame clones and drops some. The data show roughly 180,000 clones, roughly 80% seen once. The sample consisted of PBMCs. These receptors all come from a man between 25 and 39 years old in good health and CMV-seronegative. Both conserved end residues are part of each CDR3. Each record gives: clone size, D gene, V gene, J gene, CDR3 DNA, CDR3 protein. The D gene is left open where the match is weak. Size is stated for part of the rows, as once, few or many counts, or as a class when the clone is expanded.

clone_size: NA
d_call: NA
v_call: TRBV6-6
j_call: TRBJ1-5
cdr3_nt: TGTGCCAGCAGTTACTCTCAAGGGAGGGCAAATCAGCCCCAGCATTTT
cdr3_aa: CASSYSQGRANQPQHF

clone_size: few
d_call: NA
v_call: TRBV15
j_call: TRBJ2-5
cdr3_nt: TGTGCCACCAGCAGAGATCGGTGGGAGACCCAGTACTTC
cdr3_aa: CATSRDRWETQYF

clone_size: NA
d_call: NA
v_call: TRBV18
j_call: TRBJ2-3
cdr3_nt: TGTGCCAGCTCACCCCCCGAGGCAGATACGCAGTATTTT
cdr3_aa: CASSPPEADTQYF

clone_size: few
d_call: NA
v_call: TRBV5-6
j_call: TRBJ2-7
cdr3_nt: TGTGCCAGCAGCTTTGGGGCTGGTGGCGAGCAGTACTTC
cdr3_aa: CASSFGAGGEQYF

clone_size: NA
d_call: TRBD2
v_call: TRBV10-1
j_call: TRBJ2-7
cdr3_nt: TGCGCCAGCAGTGAGTCGGTAGCGGGCTTAGTAGAGCAGTACTTC
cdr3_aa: CASSESVAGLVEQYF

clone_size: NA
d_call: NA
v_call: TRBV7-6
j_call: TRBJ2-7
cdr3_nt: TGTGCCAGCAGCGGCCCAGGATCCTACGAGCAGTACTTC
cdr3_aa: CASSGPGSYEQYF

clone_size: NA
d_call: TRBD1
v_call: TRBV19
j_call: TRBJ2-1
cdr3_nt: TGTGCCAGTAGTATCAGGGGGCAGGGGCCGCAGTTCTTC
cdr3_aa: CASSIRGQGPQFF

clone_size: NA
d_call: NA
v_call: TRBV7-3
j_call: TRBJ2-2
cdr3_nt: TGTGCCAGCAGCTTACGGGGGAGCACCGGGGAGCTGTTTTTT
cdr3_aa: CASSLRGSTGELFF

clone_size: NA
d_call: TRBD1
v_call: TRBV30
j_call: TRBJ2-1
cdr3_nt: TGTGCCTGGAGACGGACAGGGTTCTCCTACAATGAGCAGTTCTTC
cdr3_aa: CAWRRTGFSYNEQFF

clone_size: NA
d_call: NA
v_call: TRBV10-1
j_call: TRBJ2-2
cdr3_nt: TGCGCCAGCAGTGCCCGGGACACCGGGGAGCTGTTTTTT
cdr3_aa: CASSARDTGELFF

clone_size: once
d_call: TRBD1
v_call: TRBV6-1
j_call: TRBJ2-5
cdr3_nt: TGTGCCAGCAGTGAAGTGATGAAGGGGGCGGCCCAGTACTTC
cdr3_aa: CASSEVMKGAAQYF

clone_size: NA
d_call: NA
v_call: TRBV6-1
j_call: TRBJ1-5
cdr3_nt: TGTGCCAGCAGTGAATTTGTGAGGAGAGATCAGCCCCAGCATTTT
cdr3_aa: CASSEFVRRDQPQHF

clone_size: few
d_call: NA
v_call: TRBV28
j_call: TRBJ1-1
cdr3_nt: TGTGCCAGCAATGTGGGGGGGGTGAACACTGAAGCTTTCTTT
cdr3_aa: CASNVGGVNTEAFF

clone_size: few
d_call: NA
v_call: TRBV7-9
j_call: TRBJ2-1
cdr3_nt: TGTTCCAGCAGCTTATTCGGGGGCTCCTACAATGAGCAGTTCTTC
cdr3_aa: CSSSLFGGSYNEQFF

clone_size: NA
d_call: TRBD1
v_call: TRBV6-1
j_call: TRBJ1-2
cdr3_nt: TGTGCCAGCAGTTCCGGGACAGTAAACTATGGCTACACCTTC
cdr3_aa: CASSSGTVNYGYTF